This TCR beta chain was documented in a study of CXCR3-negative and CXCR3-positive naive CD8 T cells. Points from the study as a whole: Researchers report CXCR3 expression partially decreased after cryopreservation, with fresh PBMCs used in most assays. Diversity ran similarly high across both naive subsets but far lower in memory CD8+ cells.

Libraries of TRB cDNA were made by 5' RACE and carried UMIs. Reprocessing the 5' RACE reads, TCRdb reports a single entry for every CDR3 protein and omits DNA. The repertoire table contains about 40,000 distinct CDR3 sequences. On this clonotype itself: Its antigen remains unidentified.

The origin of this receptor is a human donor in good health. Some clones in this sample may be carry-over from other donors' samples. Sequences were obtained from memory CD8+ T cells from blood.

The CDR3 reads CASTPHPGLAVNEQFF. The chain recombines TRBV28 with TRBJ2-1; TCRdb lists TRBD2, though no DNA is available to test this call. Germline CDR1 reads MDHEN; CDR2 reads SYDVKM. This CDR3 is 16 amino acids long.